What follows are 3 T cell receptor beta chains derived from one specimen sequenced in a study of somatic mutations in cytotoxic T cells in rheumatoid arthritis. The method was immunoSEQ multiplex PCR; TCRdb's version includes in-frame clones alone and lacks a portion of them. The sample has more than 15,000 clones, about four fifths seen once; the top ten hold approximately 9.1%. Specimen: CD8+ T cells sorted from blood. These receptors were taken from an adult with rheumatoid arthritis.

The chain carries TRBV6-6 and TRBJ2-7, with 9 bases identical to TRBD2. The germline V gene encodes CDR1 MNHNY and CDR2 SVGAGI (reference sequence). J gave up 3 bases and V 7 bases, and 7 bases lay outside the gene matches. The CDR3 is 14 residues long. CDR3 DNA sequence: TGTGCCAGCACCCGGGCTAGCGGGGTCTACGAGCAGTACTTC. This encodes CASTRASGVYEQYF.

The chain uses TRBV4-1 and TRBJ2-2; possible D gene TRBD1, 5 bases. This CDR3 is 16 amino acids long. Germline CDR1 is MGHRA and CDR2 is YSYEKL. The germline V and J ends were trimmed by 4 bases and 2 bases, with 14 bases remaining between them. CDR3 loop: CASSPQEDLNTGELFF. The CDR3 DNA is TGCGCCAGCAGCCCACAGGAAGACCTAAACACCGGGGAGCTGTTTTTT.

The chain couples TRBV7-9 to TRBJ2-4; the D is unclear. CDR1 and CDR2 (germline): SEHNR, FQNEAQ (reference sequence). This CDR3 contains 15 residues. V dropped 1 base and J dropped 1 base, with 8 bases sitting between them. CDR3 loop: CASSLVGEAKNIQYF. CDR3 sequence (DNA): TGTGCCAGCAGCTTAGTAGGCGAGGCCAAAAACATTCAGTACTTC.